This T cell receptor (beta chain) derives from a study of shared clonotypes between healthy human individuals. Study outcomes and limitations: The study found lower generation probabilities in non-shared clonotypes than in those shared by all four donors.

The authors divided CD4+ cells into CD45RA+ naive and CD45RA-negative memory subsets. This clone was picked up a small number of times. The antigen is undetermined. One end of the junction does not line up with germline, which may come from a read error. This table comes from immunoSEQ multiplex PCR, and its TCRdb copy is limited to in-frame clones, with some not included. The sample consists of more than 1 million clones, 75% to 85% of them appearing once. Germline CDR1 reads KGHSH; CDR2 reads LQKENI. CDR3 length: 13 amino acids. Sequenced input: memory CD4+ T cells from PBMCs. The subset denotes: CD45RA-negative fraction. The chain recombines TRBV18 with TRBJ2-7, with a weak D call TRBD1 (6 bases). This clonotype was sampled from a man between 18 and 35 years old in good health. Some clones in this sample may be carry-over from other donors' samples. The CDR3 nucleotides are TGTGCCAGCTCCCCACAGGGTTACGACGAGCAGTACTTC. Its protein product is CASSPQGYDEQYF.